What follows are 17 T cell receptor beta chains derived from one specimen sequenced in a study of blood T cell repertoires in COVID-19 (dated by TCRdb to the early 2020s). Libraries came from the immunoSEQ multiplex PCR assay. As stored in TCRdb, this immuneACCESS dataset retains in-frame rearrangements with V and J assigned. A fraction of the clones does not appear; measured against another copy, unresolved V genes explain less than half of the discrepancy, and the remainder lacks a known reason. The sample table holds under 85,000 clones, of which roughly 90% were seen once. Of the sample, 12% is held by the ten largest clones. Sequences were obtained from peripheral blood. The receptors originated from an older man with active or convalescent COVID-19.

This chain links TRBV5-1 with TRBJ1-2; 7 bases are shared with TRBD1. Germline V gives CDR1 SGHRS, CDR2 YFSETQ. V lost 4 bases and J lost 8; bases outside the gene matches: 11. CDR3 length equals 14 residues. The CDR3 spells CASSLGQAAGGYTF. The CDR3 region has the DNA TGCGCCAGCAGCCTAGGACAGGCCGCCGGGGGCTACACCTTC.

The J gene is TRBJ2-7, the V gene TRBV7-9; 10 bases line up with TRBD1. In germline, CDR1 is SEHNR, CDR2 FQNEAQ (reference sequence). The CDR3 sequence is 16 residues long. V lost 4 bases and J lost 3; bases outside the gene matches: 9. The DNA of the CDR3 is TGTGCCAGCAGCTCTCCCGGGACAGGGGATATCTACGAGCAGTACTTC. Protein sequence: CASSSPGTGDIYEQYF.

The V call is TRBV24-1, the J call TRBJ2-1, with 8 bases fitting TRBD2. Germline trimming cut 4 bases from V and 4 bases from J; bases unmatched to any gene: 8. Germline V CDR1 and CDR2: KGHDR, SFDVKD. CDR3 length equals 16 residues. The CDR3 DNA reads as TGTGCCACCAGTGACGCACGAGCGGGGGCTTACAATGAGCAGTTCTTC. Translating gives CATSDARAGAYNEQFF.

This chain links TRBV29-1 with TRBJ1-1; unclear D gene. Germline V gives CDR1 SQVTM, CDR2 ANQGSEA. CDR3 length: 15 amino acids. Trimming took off 0 bases at V and 1 base at J, with 12 bases between the two ends. The CDR3 loop is CSVEELESGNTEAFF. In DNA, the CDR3 is TGCAGCGTTGAAGAACTTGAGTCCGGGAACACTGAAGCTTTCTTT.

In its sample, this clone was seen once. The rearrangement uses TRBV19 and TRBJ2-4; 7 nucleotides match TRBD2. This CDR3 is built from 17 residues. J was trimmed by 3 bases and V by 3 bases; bases with no gene match: 11. Germline loops: CDR1 LNHDA, CDR2 SQIVND (reference sequence). The CDR3 coding sequence is TGTGCCAGTAGTATGAGTAGCGGGCTTGGGGACAAAAACATTCAGTACTTC. Its protein product is CASSMSSGLGDKNIQYF. Looking up the rest from reference TRBV19 and TRBJ2-4 gives the full variable domain: DGGITQSPKYLFRKEGQNVTLSCEQNLNHDAMYWYRQDPGQGLRLIYYSQIVNDFQKGDIAEGYSVSREKKESFPLTVTSAQKNPTAFYLCASSMSSGLGDKNIQYFGAGTRLSVL.

The rearrangement uses TRBV18 and TRBJ2-2; possibly TRBD2 for D (5 bases). V was trimmed by 3 bases and J by 4 bases, leaving 9 bases between them. The germline CDR1 and CDR2 sequences are KGHSH and LQKENI. This CDR3 contains 14 residues. The CDR3 nucleotides are TGTGCCAGCTCACCCACTAGTATCACCGGGGAGCTGTTTTTT. Protein: CASSPTSITGELFF.

This rearrangement joins TRBV3-1 (or the pseudogene TRBV3-2) to TRBJ1-1; 8 bases are shared with TRBD1. J was trimmed by 5 bases and V by 4 bases; bases with no gene match: 12. This CDR3 is 16 amino acids long. Germline assignment: CDR1 LGHDT and CDR2 YNNKEL (reference sequence). Written as DNA, the CDR3 is TGTGCCAGCAGCCCCTTTGTTGCAGGGGGCGAGACTGAAGCTTTCTTT. Translating gives CASSPFVAGGETEAFF.

This clone was found a few times. This chain joins TRBV30 and TRBJ1-5; 9 bases are a match to TRBD1. The CDR3 is 18 amino acids. Germline lookup yields CDR1 GTSNPN and CDR2 SVGIG (reference sequence). The J segment lost 3 bases and the V segment lost 2 bases, leaving 14 bases of the junction unmatched. The CDR3 bases are TGTGCCTGGAGTCCGGGGTGGGGACAGGGAAATTTCAATCAGCCCCAGCATTTT. Translated: CAWSPGWGQGNFNQPQHF.

CDR3 nucleotides: TGTGCCAGCAGCTTAGACTGGACAGGCGCCTACGAGCAGTACTTC. Amino acids: CASSLDWTGAYEQYF. The gene calls are TRBV7-2 and TRBJ2-7, with 7 bases fitting TRBD1. V trimming: 1 base; J trimming: 2 bases; junction bases outside the gene matches: 5. The CDR3 is 15 amino acids. From germline, CDR1 is SGHTA and CDR2 FQGNSA.

V usage is TRBV7-3 and J usage is TRBJ1-4, with TRBD1 identical over 9 bases. The CDR3 consists of 15 residues. Unmatched junction bases numbered 9, after V lost 5 bases and J lost 8 bases. Germline-derived CDR1 and CDR2 are SGHTA and FQGTGA. The CDR3 reads CASSAAGTGSEKLFF. The CDR3 DNA is TGTGCCAGCAGCGCTGCCGGGACAGGGAGCGAAAAACTGTTTTTT.

The gene calls are TRBV5-6 and TRBJ1-1; 7 bases are a match to TRBD1. CDR3 length: 17 amino acids. Trimming cost V 1 base and J 1 base; bases outside gene matches: 10. CDR1 is SGHDT and CDR2 is YYEEEE in the germline V gene. CDR3 nucleotides: TGTGCCAGCAGCTTGATTGCGGGCACAGGGGCGAACACTGAAGCTTTCTTT. Translation gives CASSLIAGTGANTEAFF.

This chain links TRBV20-1 with TRBJ2-5; D is unclear. Trimming removed 0 bases from V and 9 bases from J, with 8 bases in between. There are 11 residues in the CDR3. Looked up from germline, CDR1 is DFQATT and CDR2 is SNEGSKA (reference sequence). The CDR3 sequence is CSARESGSQYF. The CDR3 DNA sequence: TGCAGTGCTAGAGAGTCCGGGTCCCAGTACTTC.

The J gene is TRBJ2-2, the V gene TRBV5-6; D gene unclear. CDR3 length: 12 residues. Germline V gene lookup returns CDR1 SGHDT and CDR2 YYEEEE. Trimming took 2 bases from V and 5 from J, leaving 4 bases between them. For the CDR3, the DNA is TGTGCCAGCAGCTTTATAACCGGGGAGCTGTTTTTT. This encodes CASSFITGELFF.

This rearrangement joins TRBV5-1 to TRBJ2-7, with 8 bases that match TRBD2. With V trimmed by 0 bases and J by 4 bases, 9 bases remained unmatched. The CDR3 totals 16 residues. Germline-derived CDR1 and CDR2 are SGHRS and YFSETQ. The DNA of the CDR3 is TGCGCCAGCAGCTTGGAAGGGCGGGGGGACTTGTACGAGCAGTACTTC. Amino acids: CASSLEGRGDLYEQYF.

The rearrangement joins TRBV9 to TRBJ1-4; a weak D match, TRBD1 (6 bases). Germline assignment: CDR1 SGDLS and CDR2 YYNGEE. The CDR3 length is 16 residues. V was trimmed by 0 bases and J by 0 bases, leaving 9 bases between them. CDR3: CASSVEGHTTNEKLFF. CDR3 DNA sequence: TGTGCCAGCAGCGTAGAGGGACACACAACTAATGAAAAACTGTTTTTT.

The chain has TRBV10-3 and TRBJ1-5; D gene ambiguous. V dropped 2 bases and J dropped 1 base, with 12 bases sitting between them. From germline, CDR1 is ENHRY and CDR2 SYGVKD. CDR3 length equals 16 residues. The CDR3 DNA is TGTGCCATCAGTGAGCGAATGGGCGCGAGCAATCAGCCCCAGCATTTT. This gives the protein CAISERMGASNQPQHF.

This clone appeared once. This chain connects TRBV11-2 to TRBJ1-3; perhaps TRBD1 as D (6 bases). Trimming took off 0 bases at V and 3 bases at J, with 12 bases between the two ends. The CDR3 covers 16 residues. The germline CDR1 and CDR2 sequences are SGHAT and FQNNGV. CDR3 residues: CASSLEVRGDGNTIYF. The CDR3 DNA reads as TGTGCCAGCAGCTTAGAGGTCAGGGGAGATGGAAACACCATATATTTT.